This entry describes one T cell receptor (beta chain). The antigen remains undetermined. Germline CDR1 is LGHDT and CDR2 is YNNKEL (reference sequence). Trimming shortened V by 0 bases and J by 0 bases, and 3 bases separated the two germline ends. The CDR3 is 14 residues long. These data originate in a study of vaccination effects on CD4 cells after COVID-19. Whole-study results and caveats: After vaccination of healthy people, only 1 of 255 vaccine-induced clones cross-reacted with common cold coronaviruses.

The method was immunoSEQ multiplex PCR; TCRdb's version includes in-frame clones alone and lacks a portion of them. Of some 70,000 clones listed, around 81% are singletons. The ViraFEST assay expanded antigen-specific CD4+ T cells with viral peptide pools before sequencing. It was after approximately 11 days of culture that CD4+ T cells were isolated. The participants, recipients of two vaccine doses, got either BNT162b2 or mRNA-1273. Each culture well received some 1.9 million PBMC. These cells were then cultured in IMDM with approximately 10 IU/ml IL-2 and roughly 10 ug/ml peptides. The sequenced sample was CD4+ T cells from PBMCs cultured with HCoV-229E spike peptides, obtained after COVID-19 vaccination. This receptor was identified in a human donor who received a COVID-19 vaccine. V is TRBV3-1 (or the pseudogene TRBV3-2) and J is TRBJ1-3; D is unresolved. The CDR3 DNA is TGTGCCAGCAGCCAAGACCCCTCTGGAAACACCATATATTTT. Protein sequence: CASSQDPSGNTIYF.